This T cell receptor beta chain was identified in a study of cytomegalovirus exposure and HLA in healthy donors. 60 Vbeta and 13 Jbeta primers were used in PCR. Some clones are missing from TCRdb's copy, which holds only in-frame ones; the method was immunoSEQ multiplex PCR. This sample has 150,000 to 200,000 clones, with approximately 80% found just once. The V gene lost 3 bases and the J gene lost 4 bases, with 15 bases spanning the gap. The CDR3 is made up of 15 amino acids. Germline values: CDR1 LNHDA, CDR2 SQIVND (reference sequence). Notes on this clone: Its antigen is not identified.

Regarding the study as a whole: In vitro testing confirmed three CMV-associated chains as specific for CMV antigens. Using a false discovery rate of 0.05, a later analysis showed that 16,951 TCR beta sequences were associated with HLA alleles.

Sequencing was performed on PBMCs. V gene TRBV19 combines with J gene TRBJ1-2; D possibly corresponds to TRBD1 (5 bases). This TCR was recovered from a man between 60 and 75 years old in good health and CMV-seronegative. CDR3 protein: CASSIAGSGPYGYTF. The CDR3 DNA reads as TGTGCCAGTAGTATCGCGGGGTCGGGACCCTATGGCTACACCTTC.